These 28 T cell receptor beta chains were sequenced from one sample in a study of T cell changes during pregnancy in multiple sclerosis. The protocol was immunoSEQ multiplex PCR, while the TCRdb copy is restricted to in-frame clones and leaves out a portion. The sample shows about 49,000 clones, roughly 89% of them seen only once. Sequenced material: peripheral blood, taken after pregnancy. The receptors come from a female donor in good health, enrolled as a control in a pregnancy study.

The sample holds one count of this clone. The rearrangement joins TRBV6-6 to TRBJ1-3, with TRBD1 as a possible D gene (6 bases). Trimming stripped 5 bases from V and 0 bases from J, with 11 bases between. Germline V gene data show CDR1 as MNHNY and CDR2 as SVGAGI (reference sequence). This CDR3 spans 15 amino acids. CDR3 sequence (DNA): TGTGCCAGCAGTATGGGACAAAACTCTGGAAACACCATATATTTT. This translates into CASSMGQNSGNTIYF.

CDR3: CASSPEPRAKNIQYF. The DNA of the CDR3 is TGCGCCAGCAGCCCGGAGCCTAGGGCCAAAAACATTCAGTACTTC. V gene TRBV5-1 combines with J gene TRBJ2-4; unclear D gene. The CDR3 extends over 15 amino acids. V was trimmed by 4 bases and J by 1 base, leaving 12 bases between them. The germline gives CDR1 SGHRS, CDR2 YFSETQ.

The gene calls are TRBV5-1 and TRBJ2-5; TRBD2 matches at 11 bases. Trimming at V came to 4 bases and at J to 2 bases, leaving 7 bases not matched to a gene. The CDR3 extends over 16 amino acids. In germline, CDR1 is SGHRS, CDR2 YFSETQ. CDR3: CASSAWTSGPQETQYF. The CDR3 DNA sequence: TGCGCCAGCAGCGCCTGGACTAGCGGGCCTCAAGAGACCCAGTACTTC.

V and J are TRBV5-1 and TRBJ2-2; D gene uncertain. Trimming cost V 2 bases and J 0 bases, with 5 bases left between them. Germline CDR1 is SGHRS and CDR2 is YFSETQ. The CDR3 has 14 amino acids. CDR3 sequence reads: CASSLTANTGELFF. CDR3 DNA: TGCGCCAGCAGCTTAACAGCGAACACCGGGGAGCTGTTTTTT.

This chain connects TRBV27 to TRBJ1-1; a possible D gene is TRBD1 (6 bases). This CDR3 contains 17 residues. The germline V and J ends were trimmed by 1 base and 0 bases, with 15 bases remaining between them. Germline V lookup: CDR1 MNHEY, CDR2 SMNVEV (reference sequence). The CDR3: CASSLYQRGTLNTEAFF. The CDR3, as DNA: TGTGCCAGCAGTTTATACCAAAGAGGGACACTGAACACTGAAGCTTTCTTT.

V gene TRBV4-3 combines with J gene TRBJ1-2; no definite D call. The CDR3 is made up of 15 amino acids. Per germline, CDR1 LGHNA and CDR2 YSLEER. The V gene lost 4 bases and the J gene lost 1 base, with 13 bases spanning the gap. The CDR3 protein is CASSPFLAGNYGYTF. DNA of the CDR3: TGCGCCAGCAGCCCGTTCCTGGCAGGTAACTATGGCTACACCTTC.

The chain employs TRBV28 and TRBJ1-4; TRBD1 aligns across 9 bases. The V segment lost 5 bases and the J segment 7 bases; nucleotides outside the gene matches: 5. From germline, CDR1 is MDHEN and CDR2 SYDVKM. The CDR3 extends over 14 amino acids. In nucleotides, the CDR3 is TGTGCCAGCAGTCCGGGACAGGGCATTGAAAAACTGTTTTTT. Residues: CASSPGQGIEKLFF.

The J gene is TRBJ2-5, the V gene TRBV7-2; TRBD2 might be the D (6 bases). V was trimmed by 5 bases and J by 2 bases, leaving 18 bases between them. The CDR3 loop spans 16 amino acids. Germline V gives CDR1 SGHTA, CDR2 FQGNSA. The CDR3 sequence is CASSPPGTGVQETQYF. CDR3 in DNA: TGTGCCAGCAGCCCACCCGGGACGGGAGTACAAGAGACCCAGTACTTC. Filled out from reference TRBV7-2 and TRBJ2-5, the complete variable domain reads GAGVSQSPSNKVTEKGKDVELRCDPISGHTALYWYRQSLGQGLEFLIYFQGNSAPDKSGLPSDRFSAERTGGSVSTLTIQRTQQEDSAVYLCASSPPGTGVQETQYFGPGTRLLVL.

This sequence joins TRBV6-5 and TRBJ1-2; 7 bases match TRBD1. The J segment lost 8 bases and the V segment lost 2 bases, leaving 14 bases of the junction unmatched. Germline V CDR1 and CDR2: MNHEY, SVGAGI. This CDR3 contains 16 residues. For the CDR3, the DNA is TGTGCCAGCAGTTACGCCCTAACAGGGGAGTCGGGGGGCTACACCTTC. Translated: CASSYALTGESGGYTF.

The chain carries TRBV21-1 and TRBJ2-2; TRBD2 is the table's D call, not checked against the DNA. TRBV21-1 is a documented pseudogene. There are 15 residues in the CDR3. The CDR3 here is CASPLAGVHTGELFF. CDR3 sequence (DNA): TGTGCCAGCCCCCTAGCGGGGGTCCACACCGGGGAGCTGTTTTTT.

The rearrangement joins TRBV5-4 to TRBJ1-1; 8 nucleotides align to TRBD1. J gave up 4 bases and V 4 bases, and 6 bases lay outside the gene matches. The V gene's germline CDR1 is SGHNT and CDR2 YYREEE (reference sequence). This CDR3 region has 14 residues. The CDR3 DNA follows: TGTGCCAGCAGCCTGCAGGGACAGGTCACTGAAGCTTTCTTT. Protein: CASSLQGQVTEAFF. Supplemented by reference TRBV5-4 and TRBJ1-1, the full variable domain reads ETGVTQSPTHLIKTRGQQVTLRCSSQSGHNTVSWYQQALGQGPQFIFQYYREEENGRGNFPPRFSGLQFPNYSSELNVNALELDDSALYLCASSLQGQVTEAFFGQGTRLTVV.

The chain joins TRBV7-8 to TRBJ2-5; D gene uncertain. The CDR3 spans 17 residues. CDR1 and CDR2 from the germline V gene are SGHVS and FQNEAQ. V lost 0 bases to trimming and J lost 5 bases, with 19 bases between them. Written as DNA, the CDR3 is TGTGCCAGCAGCTTAGCCAAAATCGGTCAGGTATGGGAGACCCAGTACTTC. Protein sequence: CASSLAKIGQVWETQYF.

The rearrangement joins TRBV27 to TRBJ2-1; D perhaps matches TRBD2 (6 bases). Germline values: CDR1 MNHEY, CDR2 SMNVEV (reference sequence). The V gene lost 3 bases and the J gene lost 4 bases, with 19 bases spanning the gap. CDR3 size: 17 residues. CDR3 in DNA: TGTGCCAGCAGTTTTTTTTCCGGGACTGAACCTTACAATGAGCAGTTCTTC. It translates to CASSFFSGTEPYNEQFF.

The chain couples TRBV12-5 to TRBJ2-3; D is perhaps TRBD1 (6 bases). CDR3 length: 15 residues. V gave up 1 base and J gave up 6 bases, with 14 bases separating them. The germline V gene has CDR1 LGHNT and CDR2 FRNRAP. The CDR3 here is CASGLAMTGTDTQYF. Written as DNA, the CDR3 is TGTGCTAGTGGTTTGGCGATGACAGGTACGGATACGCAGTATTTT.

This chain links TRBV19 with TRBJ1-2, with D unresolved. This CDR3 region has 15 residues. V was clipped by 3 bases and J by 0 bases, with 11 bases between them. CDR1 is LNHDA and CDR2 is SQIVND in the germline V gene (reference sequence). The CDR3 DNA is TGTGCCAGTAGTATGGGAGTAGGACCTAACTATGGCTACACCTTC. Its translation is CASSMGVGPNYGYTF.

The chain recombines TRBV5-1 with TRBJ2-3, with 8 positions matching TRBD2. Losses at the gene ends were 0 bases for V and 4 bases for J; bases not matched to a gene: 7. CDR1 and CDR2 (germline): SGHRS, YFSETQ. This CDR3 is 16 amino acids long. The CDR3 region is CASSLGFSGNSDTQYF. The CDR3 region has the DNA TGCGCCAGCAGCTTGGGGTTTAGCGGGAACTCAGATACGCAGTATTTT.

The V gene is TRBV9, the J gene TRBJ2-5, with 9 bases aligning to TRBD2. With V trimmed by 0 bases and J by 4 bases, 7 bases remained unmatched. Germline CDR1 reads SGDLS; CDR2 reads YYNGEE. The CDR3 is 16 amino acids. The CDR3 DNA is TGTGCCAGCAGCGTAGCGGCGGGAGGGCTGGGAGAGACCCAGTACTTC. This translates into CASSVAAGGLGETQYF.

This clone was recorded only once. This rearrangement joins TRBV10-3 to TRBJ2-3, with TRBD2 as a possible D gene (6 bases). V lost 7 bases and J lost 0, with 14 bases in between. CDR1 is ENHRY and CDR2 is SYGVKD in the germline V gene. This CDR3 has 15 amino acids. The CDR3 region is CAITTGDLSTDTQYF. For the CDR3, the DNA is TGTGCCATCACCACGGGGGACCTAAGCACAGATACGCAGTATTTT.

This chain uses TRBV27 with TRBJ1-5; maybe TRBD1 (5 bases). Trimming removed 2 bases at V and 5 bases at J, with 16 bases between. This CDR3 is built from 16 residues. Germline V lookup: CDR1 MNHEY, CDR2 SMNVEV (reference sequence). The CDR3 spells CASSLNRGGGHQPQHF. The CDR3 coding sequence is TGTGCCAGCAGTTTAAATCGGGGGGGAGGCCATCAGCCCCAGCATTTT.

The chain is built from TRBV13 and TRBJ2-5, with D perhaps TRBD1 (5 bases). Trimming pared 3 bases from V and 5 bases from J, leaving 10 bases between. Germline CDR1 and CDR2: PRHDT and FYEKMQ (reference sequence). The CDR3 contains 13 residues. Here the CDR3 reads CASSFKGMETQYF. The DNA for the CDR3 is TGTGCCAGCAGCTTCAAGGGGATGGAGACCCAGTACTTC.

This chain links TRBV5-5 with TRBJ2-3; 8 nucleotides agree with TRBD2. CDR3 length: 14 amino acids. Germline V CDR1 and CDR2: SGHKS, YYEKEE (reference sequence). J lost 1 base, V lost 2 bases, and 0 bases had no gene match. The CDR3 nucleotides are TGTGCCAGCAGCTTCGGGGGGGGCACAGATACGCAGTATTTT. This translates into CASSFGGGTDTQYF.

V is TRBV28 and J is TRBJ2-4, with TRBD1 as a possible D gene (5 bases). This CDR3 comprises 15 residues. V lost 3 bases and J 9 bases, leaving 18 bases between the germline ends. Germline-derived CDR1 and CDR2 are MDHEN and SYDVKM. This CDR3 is CASSLPGLRQGIQYF. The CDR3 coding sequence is TGTGCCAGCAGTTTGCCGGGCCTCCGGCAGGGCATTCAGTACTTC.

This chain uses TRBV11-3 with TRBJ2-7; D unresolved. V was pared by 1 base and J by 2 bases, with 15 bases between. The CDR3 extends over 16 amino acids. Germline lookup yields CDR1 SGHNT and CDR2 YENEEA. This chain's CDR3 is CASSLGPTSPPYEQYF. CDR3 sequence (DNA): TGTGCCAGCAGCTTAGGGCCCACATCCCCTCCCTACGAGCAGTACTTC.

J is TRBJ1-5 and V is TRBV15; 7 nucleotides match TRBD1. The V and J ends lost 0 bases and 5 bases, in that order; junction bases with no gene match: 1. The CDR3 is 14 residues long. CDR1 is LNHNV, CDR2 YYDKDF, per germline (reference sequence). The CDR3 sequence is CATSRDTGDQPQHF. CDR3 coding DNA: TGTGCCACCAGCAGAGATACAGGGGATCAGCCCCAGCATTTT.

The CDR3 is CASSSYRAVGYNEQFF. Written as DNA, the CDR3 is TGTGCCAGCAGCTCCTACAGGGCCGTTGGGTACAATGAGCAGTTCTTC. The gene calls are TRBV7-8 and TRBJ2-1; possibly TRBD1 for D (6 bases). The CDR3 is made up of 16 amino acids. From germline, CDR1 is SGHVS and CDR2 FQNEAQ. Deletions cut 4 bases from V and 4 bases from J, with 17 bases between.

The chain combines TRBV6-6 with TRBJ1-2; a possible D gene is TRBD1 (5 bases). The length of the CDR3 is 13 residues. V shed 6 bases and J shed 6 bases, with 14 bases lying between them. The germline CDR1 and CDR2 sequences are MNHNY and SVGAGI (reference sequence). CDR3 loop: CASSPRWGDGYTF. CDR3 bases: TGTGCCAGCAGCCCTCGGTGGGGCGATGGCTACACCTTC.

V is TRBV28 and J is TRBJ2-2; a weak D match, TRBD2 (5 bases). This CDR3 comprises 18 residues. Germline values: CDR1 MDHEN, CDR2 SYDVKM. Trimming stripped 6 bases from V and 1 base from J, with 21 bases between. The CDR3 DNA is TGTGCCAGCAGATCACTGGAGGAGGCTTCACGGAACACCGGGGAGCTGTTTTTT. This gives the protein CASRSLEEASRNTGELFF.

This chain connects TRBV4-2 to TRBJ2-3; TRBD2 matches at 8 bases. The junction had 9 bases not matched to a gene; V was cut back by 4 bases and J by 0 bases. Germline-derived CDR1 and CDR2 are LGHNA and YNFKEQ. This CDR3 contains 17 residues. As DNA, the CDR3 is TGTGCCAGCAGCCCCTCTGCGGCTAGCGGGAGCACAGATACGCAGTATTTT. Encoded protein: CASSPSAASGSTDTQYF.